This passage covers 25 T cell receptor beta chains from one sample sequenced in a study of blood T cell repertoires in COVID-19. This table comes from immunoSEQ multiplex PCR, and its TCRdb copy is limited to in-frame clones, with some not included. The sample has hundreds of thousands of clones, approximately 90% seen once. The material sequenced was peripheral blood. Receptors originate from a woman aged 18-35 years with acute or convalescent COVID-19.

V is TRBV7-9 and J is TRBJ2-7; TRBD1 might be the D (6 bases). The germline V gene encodes CDR1 SEHNR and CDR2 FQNEAQ (reference sequence). Trimming removed 3 bases from V and 3 bases from J, with 12 bases in between. There are 14 residues in the CDR3. CDR3: CASSFYQGSYEQYF. CDR3 nucleotide sequence: TGTGCCAGCAGCTTTTACCAGGGGAGCTACGAGCAGTACTTC.

This chain links TRBV6-5 with TRBJ1-2; 9 positions match TRBD1. Germline CDR1 and CDR2: MNHEY and SVGAGI. CDR3 length: 13 residues. V dropped 4 bases and J dropped 14; count of bases not matched to a gene: 11. The CDR3 sequence is CASSSGTGILRTF. The DNA for the CDR3 is TGTGCCAGCAGTTCGGGGACAGGGATTCTTAGGACCTTC.

The rearrangement links TRBV7-6 to TRBJ2-2; D possibly corresponds to TRBD2 (6 bases). The CDR3 has 17 residues. V was clipped by 5 bases and J by 6 bases, with 22 bases between them. The germline gives CDR1 SGHVS, CDR2 FNYEAQ. CDR3 bases: TGTGCCAGCAGCGCGGGGATGATGTGGCCCATCGCCGGGGAGCTGTTTTTT. Translation: CASSAGMMWPIAGELFF. Based on the CDR3 plus reference TRBV7-6 and TRBJ2-2, the full variable domain is GAGVSQSPRYKVTKRGQDVALRCDPISGHVSLYWYRQALGQGPEFLTYFNYEAQQDKSGLPNDRFSAERPEGSISTLTIQRTEQRDSAMYRCASSAGMMWPIAGELFFGEGSRLTVL.

This clone was recorded only once. The chain joins TRBV5-1 to TRBJ2-2, with 7 bases aligning to TRBD2. This CDR3 contains 16 residues. The germline CDR1 and CDR2 sequences are SGHRS and YFSETQ. Trimming removed 0 bases from V and 1 base from J; junction bases left unmatched: 3. CDR3 sequence reads: CASSLEAGLNTGELFF. DNA for the CDR3: TGCGCCAGCAGCTTGGAAGCGGGGCTGAACACCGGGGAGCTGTTTTTT. The variable domain in full, completed from reference TRBV5-1 and TRBJ2-2, reads KAGVTQTPRYLIKTRGQQVTLSCSPISGHRSVSWYQQTPGQGLQFLFEYFSETQRNKGNFPGRFSGRQFSNSRSEMNVSTLELGDSALYLCASSLEAGLNTGELFFGEGSRLTVL.

The chain recombines TRBV5-1 with TRBJ2-1, with D maybe TRBD2 (5 bases). V gave up 0 bases and J gave up 6 bases, with 10 bases separating them. Per germline, CDR1 SGHRS and CDR2 YFSETQ. There are 14 residues in the CDR3. This CDR3 reads CASSLAPTINEQFF. The CDR3 bases are TGCGCCAGCAGCTTGGCTCCGACTATCAATGAGCAGTTCTTC.

The rearrangement links TRBV29-1 to TRBJ1-4; D is undetermined. The CDR3 sequence is 13 residues long. The ends were cut back, 4 bases at V and 5 bases at J, with 11 bases in the middle. The germline gives CDR1 SQVTM, CDR2 ANQGSEA. As DNA, the CDR3 is TGCAGCGTTGTCACGGGAGGGAATGAAAAACTGTTTTTT. Residues: CSVVTGGNEKLFF. The entire variable domain, with the rest obtained from reference TRBV29-1 and TRBJ1-4, is as follows: SAVISQKPSRDICQRGTSLTIQCQVDSQVTMMFWYRQQPGQSLTLIATANQGSEATYESGFVIDKFPISRPNLTFSTLTVSNMSPEDSSIYLCSVVTGGNEKLFFGSGTQLSVL.

The chain combines TRBV9 with TRBJ1-1; D possibly corresponds to TRBD1 (6 bases). V lost 3 bases and J 1 base, leaving 13 bases between the germline ends. The CDR3 is 15 residues long. Germline CDR1 and CDR2: SGDLS and YYNGEE. CDR3 in DNA: TGTGCCAGCAGCGCCGGGGGGGCAACGAACACTGAAGCTTTCTTT. Translation gives CASSAGGATNTEAFF.

This clone was seen only once. The chain has TRBV30 and TRBJ1-2, with TRBD1 identical over 11 bases. This CDR3 is built from 16 residues. Germline-derived CDR1 and CDR2 are GTSNPN and SVGIG (reference sequence). The junction had 8 bases not matched to a gene; V was cut back by 1 base and J by 4 bases. In nucleotides, the CDR3 is TGTGCCTGGAGTGAAGGGACAGGGGGATTCGGCTATGGCTACACCTTC. This gives the protein CAWSEGTGGFGYGYTF.

CDR3 DNA sequence: TGCGCCAGCAGCCAAGAAAGCAGGGTAGAGGCTAATGAAAAACTGTTTTTT. This encodes CASSQESRVEANEKLFF. This chain connects TRBV4-1 to TRBJ1-4, with a possible D match to TRBD1 (5 bases). CDR3 length: 17 amino acids. V gave up 0 bases and J gave up 3 bases, with 14 bases separating them. The V gene's germline CDR1 is MGHRA and CDR2 YSYEKL.

The chain uses TRBV7-2 and TRBJ1-2, with D perhaps TRBD1 (6 bases). V shed 5 bases and J shed 7 bases, with 17 bases lying between them. Germline loops: CDR1 SGHTA, CDR2 FQGNSA. This CDR3 has 14 amino acids. The CDR3 DNA is TGTGCCAGCAGCCCCGACAGGACACGACGTGGCTACACCTTC. Translating gives CASSPDRTRRGYTF. The full variable domain, rest sourced from reference TRBV7-2 and TRBJ1-2, is GAGVSQSPSNKVTEKGKDVELRCDPISGHTALYWYRQSLGQGLEFLIYFQGNSAPDKSGLPSDRFSAERTGGSVSTLTIQRTQQEDSAVYLCASSPDRTRRGYTFGSGTRLTVV.

In its sample, this clone was seen once. This specimen includes other DNA sequences encoding the same CDR3. V and J are TRBV12-3 or TRBV12-4 and TRBJ2-7; D uncertain. V lost 3 bases to trimming and J lost 3 bases, with 3 bases between them. The CDR3 spans 11 residues. CDR3 sequence (DNA): TGTGCCAGCAGTTTTAGCTACGAGCAGTACTTC. Its translation is CASSFSYEQYF.

The chain has TRBV5-4 and TRBJ1-1; no clear D. V lost 4 bases and J lost 0, with 7 bases in between. Germline V gene lookup returns CDR1 SGHNT and CDR2 YYREEE (reference sequence). The CDR3 sequence is 13 residues long. CDR3 bases: TGTGCCAGCAGCCGCAGAATGAACACTGAAGCTTTCTTT. This encodes CASSRRMNTEAFF.

The rearrangement links TRBV7-2 to TRBJ2-7; D perhaps matches TRBD1 (7 bases). Trimming stripped 1 base from V and 3 bases from J, with 10 bases between. CDR3 length: 14 amino acids. Germline CDR1 SGHTA, CDR2 FQGNSA. The CDR3 here is CASSLDQGGYEQYF. The CDR3 DNA sequence: TGTGCCAGCAGCTTAGATCAGGGGGGCTACGAGCAGTACTTC. The full variable domain, completed using reference TRBV7-2 and TRBJ2-7, is GAGVSQSPSNKVTEKGKDVELRCDPISGHTALYWYRQSLGQGLEFLIYFQGNSAPDKSGLPSDRFSAERTGGSVSTLTIQRTQQEDSAVYLCASSLDQGGYEQYFGPGTRLTVT.

V and J are TRBV7-2 and TRBJ2-7, with a weak D call TRBD1 (6 bases). The CDR3 covers 14 residues. Germline values: CDR1 SGHTA, CDR2 FQGNSA. V lost 0 bases to trimming and J lost 3 bases, with 9 bases between them. This chain's CDR3 is CASSLADSFYEQYF. In DNA form, the CDR3 reads TGTGCCAGCAGCTTAGCGGACAGTTTCTACGAGCAGTACTTC.

The genes are TRBV7-9 and TRBJ1-3; TRBD1 is a possible D gene (6 bases). The germline gives CDR1 SEHNR, CDR2 FQNEAQ (reference sequence). This CDR3 is built from 17 residues. The V end lost 1 base, the J end lost 4 bases, and 17 bases lay between the germline ends. The CDR3 here is CASSLESPGVMGNTIYF. The CDR3 bases are TGTGCCAGCAGCTTAGAATCCCCAGGGGTGATGGGAAACACCATATATTTT. Complete variable domain (other parts from reference TRBV7-9 and TRBJ1-3): DTGVSQNPRHKITKRGQNVTFRCDPISEHNRLYWYRQTLGQGPEFLTYFQNEAQLEKSRLLSDRFSAERPKGSFSTLEIQRTEQGDSAMYLCASSLESPGVMGNTIYFGEGSWLTVV.

This chain uses TRBV27 with TRBJ2-7; 7 bases match TRBD2. Germline loops: CDR1 MNHEY, CDR2 SMNVEV (reference sequence). There are 13 residues in the CDR3. V lost 2 bases and J lost 7; bases outside the gene matches: 5. DNA for the CDR3: TGTGCCAGCAGTTTAACGTTGGGAGGGGAGCAGTACTTC. Amino acid sequence: CASSLTLGGEQYF.

The chain has TRBV7-2 and TRBJ2-7; 8 bases are a match to TRBD2. The CDR3 consists of 17 residues. Germline loops: CDR1 SGHTA, CDR2 FQGNSA. The trim removed 4 bases at V and 2 bases at J, leaving 13 bases unmatched. In DNA form, the CDR3 reads TGTGCCAGCAGCTCATTCTCCCAGCGGGGGTATCCCTACGAGCAGTACTTC. This gives the protein CASSSFSQRGYPYEQYF.

The genes are TRBV5-1 and TRBJ1-4; 10 nucleotides line up with TRBD1. With 3 bases clipped from V and 7 bases from J, the junction kept 6 bases outside the gene matches. The V gene's germline CDR1 is SGHRS and CDR2 YFSETQ. CDR3 length: 15 amino acids. The CDR3 sequence is CASSSGTGVVEKLFF. For the CDR3, the DNA is TGCGCCAGCAGCTCCGGGACAGGGGTAGTTGAAAAACTGTTTTTT.

This chain links TRBV5-3 with TRBJ1-6, with TRBD1 matching over 7 bases. TRBV5-3 is an open reading frame whose function is uncertain. The CDR3 sequence is 21 residues long. The V and J ends lost 0 bases and 0 bases, in that order; junction bases with no gene match: 15. DNA for the CDR3: TGTGCCAGAAGCTTGGACCCGGGACAGTTCCTATTAAGCTCCTATAATTCACCCCTCCACTTT. It specifies CARSLDPGQFLLSSYNSPLHF.

This clone was seen once. The chain is built from TRBV5-1 and TRBJ1-1, with D unclear. V lost 2 bases to trimming and J lost 1 base, with 6 bases between them. Germline V gene sequence: CDR1 SGHRS, CDR2 YFSETQ. The CDR3 runs to 13 residues. CDR3 loop: CASSLEKNTEAFF. The CDR3 coding sequence is TGCGCCAGCAGCTTAGAGAAGAACACTGAAGCTTTCTTT.

The chain combines TRBV30 with TRBJ1-2; D may be TRBD1 (5 bases). CDR3 length: 12 amino acids. The V gene's germline CDR1 is GTSNPN and CDR2 SVGIG (reference sequence). Trimming stripped 2 bases from V and 2 bases from J, with 6 bases between. The DNA of the CDR3 is TGTGCCTGGAGTTCAGGGAACTATGGCTACACCTTC. It specifies CAWSSGNYGYTF.

The gene calls are TRBV4-1 and TRBJ1-1, with a possible D match to TRBD1 (5 bases). The length of the CDR3 is 13 residues. V lost 1 base, J lost 3 bases, and 6 bases lay in between. The germline CDR1 and CDR2 sequences are MGHRA and YSYEKL. CDR3 sequence: CASSQVGDTEAFF. CDR3 DNA sequence: TGCGCCAGCAGCCAAGTAGGGGACACTGAAGCTTTCTTT.

This chain links TRBV4-3 with TRBJ1-3; D possibly corresponds to TRBD1 (6 bases). V lost 5 bases and J lost 0, with 14 bases in between. CDR1 is LGHNA and CDR2 is YSLEER in the germline V gene. This CDR3 region has 16 residues. The DNA for the CDR3 is TGCGCCAGCAGCGACCAGACAGGTCACTCTGGAAACACCATATATTTT. Residues: CASSDQTGHSGNTIYF.

This chain connects TRBV10-3 to TRBJ2-7, with TRBD2 identical over 10 bases. The CDR3 has 15 amino acids. Germline V gene sequence: CDR1 ENHRY, CDR2 SYGVKD. The V and J ends lost 7 bases and 2 bases, in that order; junction bases with no gene match: 8. The CDR3 region is CAIMGGSGGTYEQYF. In nucleotides, the CDR3 is TGTGCCATCATGGGGGGTAGCGGGGGGACCTACGAGCAGTACTTC.

The chain couples TRBV5-4 to TRBJ1-5, with 7 bases that match TRBD1. From germline, CDR1 is SGHNT and CDR2 YYREEE (reference sequence). The V and J ends lost 2 bases and 5 bases, in that order; junction bases with no gene match: 1. The CDR3 is 13 residues long. The chain's CDR3 is CASSFDRDQPQHF. Written as DNA, the CDR3 is TGTGCCAGCAGCTTCGACAGGGATCAGCCCCAGCATTTT.